The 23 T cell receptor beta chains presented below share a single source sample, sequenced in a study of blood T cell repertoires in COVID-19. Assay: immunoSEQ multiplex PCR; the TCRdb copy retains only in-frame clones and omits some. This table has a few hundred thousand clones, 88% appearing once. The specimen sequenced was peripheral blood. The receptors were gathered from a woman between 25 and 40 years old with acute or convalescent COVID-19.

This clone was found once. The V and J genes are TRBV19 and TRBJ2-3; the D is unclear. There are 15 residues in the CDR3. V lost 3 bases and J lost 1, with 11 bases in between. Germline assignment: CDR1 LNHDA and CDR2 SQIVND (reference sequence). DNA of the CDR3: TGTGCCAGTAGTATCACCTCGGTGGGCACAGATACGCAGTATTTT. As protein: CASSITSVGTDTQYF.

V usage is TRBV29-1 and J usage is TRBJ2-5, with 9 bases fitting TRBD1. This CDR3 is 13 amino acids long. Per the germline V gene, CDR1 is SQVTM and CDR2 is ANQGSEA. V lost 6 bases and J lost 2; bases outside the gene matches: 4. CDR3 sequence: CSVATGGQETQYF. CDR3 coding DNA: TGCAGCGTGGCGACAGGGGGACAAGAGACCCAGTACTTC.

The V call is TRBV19, the J call TRBJ2-3; no definite D call. Trimming left V 0 bases short and J 6 bases short, with 13 bases between. Germline assignment: CDR1 LNHDA and CDR2 SQIVND (reference sequence). The CDR3 has 15 amino acids. CDR3 nucleotide sequence: TGTGCCAGTAGTATAGATAGCTCATCGCCGGATACGCAGTATTTT. Translated, it gives CASSIDSSSPDTQYF.

The chain carries TRBV27 and TRBJ2-5; 12 bases agree with TRBD2. The junction had 5 bases not matched to a gene; V was cut back by 10 bases and J by 2 bases. The germline gives CDR1 MNHEY, CDR2 SMNVEV (reference sequence). This CDR3 has 14 amino acids. The CDR3 here is CATRGTSGQETQYF. CDR3 coding DNA: TGTGCCACCAGAGGGACTAGCGGGCAAGAGACCCAGTACTTC.

This sequence joins TRBV4-1 and TRBJ1-3; D unresolved. V gave up 4 bases and J gave up 0 bases, with 7 bases separating them. The CDR3 runs 14 residues. Looked up from germline, CDR1 is MGHRA and CDR2 is YSYEKL. The CDR3 DNA reads as TGCGCCAGCAGCCGGCAGGACTCTGGAAACACCATATATTTT. Its translation: CASSRQDSGNTIYF.

The chain couples TRBV9 to TRBJ2-7; the D is unclear. CDR3 length: 14 amino acids. Germline V gene sequence: CDR1 SGDLS, CDR2 YYNGEE. With 4 bases removed from V and 1 base from J, the gap between germline ends came to 12 bases. CDR3 residues: CASSFSDRSYEQYF. The CDR3 coding sequence is TGTGCCAGCAGCTTCAGCGATAGATCCTACGAGCAGTACTTC.

The rearrangement joins TRBV4-1 to TRBJ2-3; 14 bases align to TRBD2. The CDR3 is 17 amino acids. The ends lost 2 bases at V and 5 bases at J; junction bases unmatched: 6. Germline V gene lookup returns CDR1 MGHRA and CDR2 YSYEKL. CDR3 DNA: TGCGCCAGCAGCCAACCGGGGACTAGCGGGGGTCAAGATACGCAGTATTTT. Translating gives CASSQPGTSGGQDTQYF.

The chain uses TRBV30 and TRBJ1-4; tentative D call: TRBD1 (6 bases). The CDR3 covers 16 residues. CDR1 is GTSNPN, CDR2 SVGIG, per germline (reference sequence). Trimming shortened V by 4 bases and J by 3 bases, and 18 bases separated the two germline ends. The CDR3: CAWTPGTRASNEKLFF. The CDR3 nucleotides read TGTGCCTGGACCCCCGGGACAAGGGCCTCTAATGAAAAACTGTTTTTT. The full variable domain, completed using reference TRBV30 and TRBJ1-4, is SQTIHQWPATLVQPVGSPLSLECTVEGTSNPNLYWYRQAAGRGLQLLFYSVGIGQISSEVPQNLSASRPQDRQFILSSKKLLLSDSGFYLCAWTPGTRASNEKLFFGSGTQLSVL.

The J gene is TRBJ2-2, the V gene TRBV27; no definite D call. The CDR3 loop spans 15 amino acids. Per germline, CDR1 MNHEY and CDR2 SMNVEV (reference sequence). V gave up 6 bases and J gave up 5 bases, with 16 bases separating them. CDR3 amino acids: CASRSSQKFTGELFF. CDR3 nucleotides: TGTGCCAGCAGGTCTAGTCAAAAATTTACCGGGGAGCTGTTTTTT.

This clone was picked up many times. V is TRBV6-2 or TRBV6-3 and J is TRBJ1-5, with TRBD1 identical over 7 bases. Germline CDR1 MNHEY, CDR2 SVGEGT. V dropped 2 bases and J dropped 4; count of bases not matched to a gene: 2. This CDR3 has 14 amino acids. CDR3 bases: TGTGCCAGCAGTTACCTGACAGGGAATCAGCCCCAGCATTTT. It codes for CASSYLTGNQPQHF.

This chain joins TRBV24-1 and TRBJ1-3, with 9 nucleotides matching TRBD1. The germline gives CDR1 KGHDR, CDR2 SFDVKD. Trimming at V came to 4 bases and at J to 3 bases, leaving 6 bases not matched to a gene. The CDR3 consists of 16 residues. The CDR3 loop reads CATSDAGTGFGNTIYF. In DNA, the CDR3 is TGTGCCACCAGTGACGCCGGGACAGGGTTTGGAAACACCATATATTTT.

The chain combines TRBV19 with TRBJ2-3; 12 positions agree with TRBD2. Unmatched junction bases numbered 13, after V lost 5 bases and J lost 4 bases. Germline V gives CDR1 LNHDA, CDR2 SQIVND (reference sequence). This CDR3 region has 18 residues. DNA for the CDR3: TGTGCCAGTAGTCGATCCCCTCTAGCGGGAGGGTTCTCAGATACGCAGTATTTT. This encodes CASSRSPLAGGFSDTQYF.

This chain uses TRBV10-1 with TRBJ1-2, with 8 positions matching TRBD1. The germline CDR1 and CDR2 sequences are WNHNN and SYGVQD (reference sequence). With V trimmed by 4 bases and J by 7 bases, 17 bases remained unmatched. CDR3 length: 17 amino acids. Written as DNA, the CDR3 is TGCGCCAGCAGTGCCGGAGGCAGGGGGCTCTCCCAGCCTGGCTACACCTTC. This translates into CASSAGGRGLSQPGYTF.

Turning to this clone: Other DNA sequences in this specimen translate into the identical CDR3. V gene TRBV19 combines with J gene TRBJ1-1, with 7 bases that match TRBD1. The CDR3 is made up of 13 amino acids. Germline CDR1 reads LNHDA; CDR2 reads SQIVND (reference sequence). With 4 bases clipped from V and 3 bases from J, the junction kept 2 bases outside the gene matches. The CDR3 sequence is CASSTDRDTEAFF. CDR3 DNA: TGTGCCAGTAGTACAGACAGGGACACTGAAGCTTTCTTT.

The chain combines TRBV12-1 with TRBJ2-3; the D call in the table, TRBD2, was not verified against the DNA. TRBV12-1 represents a pseudogene. The CDR3 spans 18 residues. As DNA, the CDR3 is TGTGCCAGCAGCTTTGGGCTAGCGGGAGGGCGGATCACAGATACGCAGTATTTT. This gives the protein CASSFGLAGGRITDTQYF.

J is TRBJ1-1 and V is TRBV27; perhaps TRBD1 as D (5 bases). V was pared by 6 bases and J by 1 base, with 12 bases between. The CDR3 spans 14 residues. The germline CDR1 and CDR2 sequences are MNHEY and SMNVEV (reference sequence). The CDR3 region is CASSWGGTNTEAFF. For the CDR3, the DNA is TGTGCCAGCAGCTGGGGGGGAACGAACACTGAAGCTTTCTTT.

The chain uses TRBV19 and TRBJ1-3, with D unresolved. V was clipped by 6 bases and J by 0 bases, with 9 bases between them. In germline, CDR1 is LNHDA, CDR2 SQIVND (reference sequence). This CDR3 has 14 amino acids. The DNA for the CDR3 is TGTGCCAGTAGAAACAGAGTCTCTGGAAACACCATATATTTT. It encodes CASRNRVSGNTIYF.

The chain employs TRBV6-2 or TRBV6-3 and TRBJ2-7, with TRBD2 as a possible D gene (5 bases). The CDR3 has 14 amino acids. V lost 2 bases and J lost 3, with 11 bases in between. In germline, CDR1 is MNHEY, CDR2 SVGEGT. The CDR3 bases are TGTGCCAGCAGTTACAAGAGAGGGAGCTACGAGCAGTACTTC. The encoded protein is CASSYKRGSYEQYF.

CDR3 nucleotides: TGTGCCAGCAGTTTAACGCCACTTGAAGCTTTCTTT. Translated: CASSLTPLEAFF. This chain connects TRBV6-5 to TRBJ1-1; no clear D gene. Germline loops: CDR1 MNHEY, CDR2 SVGAGI. Trimming removed 4 bases at V and 7 bases at J, with 10 bases between. The CDR3 is 12 amino acids.

The genes are TRBV9 and TRBJ2-5; 7 bases are a match to TRBD2. The germline gives CDR1 SGDLS, CDR2 YYNGEE. After removal of 4 bases from V and 0 bases from J, the junction contained 9 bases not matched to a gene. This CDR3 is built from 16 residues. The CDR3 sequence is CASSQRRGRDQETQYF. CDR3 in DNA: TGTGCCAGCAGCCAACGTCGGGGGAGGGACCAAGAGACCCAGTACTTC.

This clone has just one count. The chain joins TRBV3-1 (or the pseudogene TRBV3-2) to TRBJ2-1; D is possibly TRBD2 (6 bases). The CDR3 length is 15 residues. Trimming took off 1 base at V and 0 bases at J, with 7 bases between the two ends. Germline CDR1 reads LGHDT; CDR2 reads YNNKEL (reference sequence). In DNA form, the CDR3 reads TGTGCCAGCAGCCAAGGTAGCGGCTCCTACAATGAGCAGTTCTTC. It is translated as CASSQGSGSYNEQFF.

The chain links TRBV27 to TRBJ2-1, with TRBD2 identical over 15 bases. Germline loops: CDR1 MNHEY, CDR2 SMNVEV (reference sequence). CDR3 length equals 20 residues. Unmatched junction bases numbered 10, after V lost 0 bases and J lost 4 bases. This CDR3 reads CASSLSPGLAGGRYYNEQFF. The CDR3 nucleotides are TGTGCCAGCAGTTTATCGCCCGGACTAGCGGGAGGGCGATATTACAATGAGCAGTTCTTC.

This clone was seen just once. The chain recombines TRBV6-6 with TRBJ1-5; a weak D match, TRBD1 (6 bases). V was pared by 6 bases and J by 6 bases, with 15 bases between. This CDR3 has 14 amino acids. The germline CDR1 and CDR2 sequences are MNHNY and SVGAGI (reference sequence). CDR3 sequence reads: CASRKPLRGQPQHF. The CDR3 bases are TGTGCCAGCAGAAAACCTCTCAGGGGTCAGCCCCAGCATTTT.